The 5 T cell receptor beta chains given below trace back to one sample, sequenced in a study of T-cell reconstitution after alpha-beta-depleted transplantation in children (dated by TCRdb to 2016 to 2018). The library was obtained by PCR. Sequencing was carried out with an Illumina HiSeq 2500. To normalize quantification of the TCRbeta repertoire, the TCR libraries were built with molecular barcoding that relied on unique molecular identifiers. TCRdb reprocessed the public reads (quality trimming at Q25 with fastp, clone calling with MiXCR) and kept in-frame beta chains. Rows with a matching CDR3 protein are joined into one entry that keeps the most common DNA and genes. This sample lists 200,000 to 300,000 distinct CDR3 sequences; about 24% were detected once. 4.8% of the sample is in the top ten clones. Interpreted using the paper, the treatment or condition label stands for: allogeneic hematopoietic cell transplantation with graft depleted of TCRalphabeta T cells and CD19 B cells.

The material was PBMCs, mostly from graft donor cells, obtained 360 days after TCRalphabeta/CD19-depleted stem cell transplant. These receptors were collected from a female patient under 10 years old who had a stem cell transplant for congenital amegakaryocytic thrombocytopenia, so the T cells may come from the graft donor.

This clonotype was counted between two and nine times. The CDR3 nucleotides read TGTGCCAGCAGCTTGGAACCAGGGAGAGAGACCCAGTACTTC. Its protein is CASSLEPGRETQYF. The chain is built from TRBV5-8 and TRBJ2-5; D may correspond to TRBD1 or TRBD2 (5 bases each). This CDR3 spans 14 amino acids. CDR1 and CDR2 from the germline V gene are SGHTS and YDEGEE. V lost 0 bases, J lost 4 bases, and 10 bases lay in between.

The table lists this clonotype with a few counts. V is TRBV6-5 and J is TRBJ1-1; D gene uncertain. Trimming left V 0 bases short and J 2 bases short, with 7 bases between. Germline V gene data show CDR1 as MNHEY and CDR2 as SVGAGI. CDR3 size: 14 residues. The CDR3 DNA sequence: TGTGCCAGCAGTTACTCGGCTTATAACACTGAAGCTTTCTTT. The encoded protein is CASSYSAYNTEAFF.

The chain recombines TRBV3-1 with TRBJ2-1; D uncertain. The V end lost 1 base, the J end lost 6 bases, and 13 bases lay between the germline ends. The CDR3 length is 15 residues. Germline V CDR1 and CDR2: LGHDT, YNNKEL (reference sequence). The CDR3 nucleotides are TGTGCCAGCAGCCAAGTTGGTAGGGATAGCAATGAGCAGTTCTTC. This codes for CASSQVGRDSNEQFF.

Points on this clonotype: It may be a read error: a sequence one base away is much more abundant. The chain combines TRBV7-6 with TRBJ2-3; 7 bases match TRBD2. This CDR3 is 19 amino acids long. The germline V gene has CDR1 SGHVS and CDR2 FNYEAQ. J was trimmed by 1 base and V by 5 bases; bases with no gene match: 18. The DNA for the CDR3 is TGTGCCAGCAGCGCACTAGCGTACTTTACCCTGGCTGGCACAGATACGCAGTATTTT. This gives the protein CASSALAYFTLAGTDTQYF. Supplemented by reference TRBV7-6 and TRBJ2-3, the full variable domain reads GAGVSQSPRYKVTKRGQDVALRCDPISGHVSLYWYRQALGQGPEFLTYFNYEAQQDKSGLPNDRFSAERPEGSISTLTIQRTEQRDSAMYRCASSALAYFTLAGTDTQYFGPGTRLTVL.

The chain uses TRBV29-1 and TRBJ1-1; 8 bases match TRBD1. This CDR3 comprises 13 residues. In germline, CDR1 is SQVTM, CDR2 ANQGSEA. V lost 6 bases, J lost 5 bases, and 8 bases stayed unmatched. Here the CDR3 DNA reads TGCAGCGTCGGACCTCGGACAGGGACTGAAGCTTTCTTT. Residues: CSVGPRTGTEAFF.